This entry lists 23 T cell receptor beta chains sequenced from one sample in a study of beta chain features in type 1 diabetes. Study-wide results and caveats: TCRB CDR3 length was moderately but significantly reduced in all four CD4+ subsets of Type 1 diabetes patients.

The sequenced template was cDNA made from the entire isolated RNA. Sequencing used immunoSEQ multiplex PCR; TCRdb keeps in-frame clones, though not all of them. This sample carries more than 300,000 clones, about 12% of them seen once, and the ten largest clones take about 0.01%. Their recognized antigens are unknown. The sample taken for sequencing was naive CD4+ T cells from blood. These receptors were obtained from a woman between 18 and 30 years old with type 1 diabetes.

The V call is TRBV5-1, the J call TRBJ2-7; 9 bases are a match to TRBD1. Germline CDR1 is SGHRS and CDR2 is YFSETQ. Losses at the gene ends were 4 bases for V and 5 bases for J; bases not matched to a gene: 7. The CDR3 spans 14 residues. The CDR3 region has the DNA TGCGCCAGCAGCGCTGGACAGGGGCTGAACGAGCAGTACTTC. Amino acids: CASSAGQGLNEQYF.

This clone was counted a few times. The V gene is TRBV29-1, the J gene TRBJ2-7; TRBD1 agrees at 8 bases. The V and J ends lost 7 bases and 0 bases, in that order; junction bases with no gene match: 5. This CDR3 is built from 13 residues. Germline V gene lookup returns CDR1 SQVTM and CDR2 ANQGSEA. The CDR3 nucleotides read TGCAGCGGAGGACAGGGCAGCTCCTACGAGCAGTACTTC. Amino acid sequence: CSGGQGSSYEQYF.

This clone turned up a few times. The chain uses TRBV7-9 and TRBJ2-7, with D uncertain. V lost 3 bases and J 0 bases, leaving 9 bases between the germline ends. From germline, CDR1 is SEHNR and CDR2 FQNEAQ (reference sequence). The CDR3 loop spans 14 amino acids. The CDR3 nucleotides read TGTGCCAGCAGCTTGGCGGAGACCTCCTACGAGCAGTACTTC. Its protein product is CASSLAETSYEQYF. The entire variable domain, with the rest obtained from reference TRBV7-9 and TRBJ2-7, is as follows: DTGVSQNPRHKITKRGQNVTFRCDPISEHNRLYWYRQTLGQGPEFLTYFQNEAQLEKSRLLSDRFSAERPKGSFSTLEIQRTEQGDSAMYLCASSLAETSYEQYFGPGTRLTVT.

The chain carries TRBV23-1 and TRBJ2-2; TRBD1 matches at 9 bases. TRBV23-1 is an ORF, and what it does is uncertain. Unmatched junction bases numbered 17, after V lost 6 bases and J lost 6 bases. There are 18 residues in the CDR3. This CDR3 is CASSKRGTGYFVAGELFF. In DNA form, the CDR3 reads TGCGCCAGCAGCAAACGGGGGACAGGGTATTTTGTAGCCGGGGAGCTGTTTTTT.

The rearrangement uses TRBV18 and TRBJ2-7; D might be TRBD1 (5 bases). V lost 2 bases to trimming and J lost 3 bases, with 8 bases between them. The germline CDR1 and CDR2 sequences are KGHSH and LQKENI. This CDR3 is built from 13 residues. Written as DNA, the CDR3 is TGTGCCAGCTCACCAGACAGAAACTACGAGCAGTACTTC. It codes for CASSPDRNYEQYF.

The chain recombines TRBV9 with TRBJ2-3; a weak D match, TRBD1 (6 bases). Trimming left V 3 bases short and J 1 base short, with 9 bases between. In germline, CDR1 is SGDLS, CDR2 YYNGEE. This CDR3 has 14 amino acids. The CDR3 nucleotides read TGTGCCAGCAGCGAACGACAGGGCACAGATACGCAGTATTTT. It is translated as CASSERQGTDTQYF.

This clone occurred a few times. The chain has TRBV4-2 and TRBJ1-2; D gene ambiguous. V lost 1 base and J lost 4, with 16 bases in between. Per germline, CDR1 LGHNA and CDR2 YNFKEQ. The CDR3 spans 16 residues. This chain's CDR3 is CASSQGEAGGFYGYTF. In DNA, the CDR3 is TGTGCCAGCAGCCAAGGCGAAGCCGGAGGTTTCTATGGCTACACCTTC.

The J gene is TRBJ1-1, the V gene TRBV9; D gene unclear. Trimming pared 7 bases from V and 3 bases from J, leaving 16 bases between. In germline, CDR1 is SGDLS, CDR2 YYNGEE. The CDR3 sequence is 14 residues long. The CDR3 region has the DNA TGTGCCAGCGGCAGGCAAGCGGGAGACACTGAAGCTTTCTTT. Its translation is CASGRQAGDTEAFF.

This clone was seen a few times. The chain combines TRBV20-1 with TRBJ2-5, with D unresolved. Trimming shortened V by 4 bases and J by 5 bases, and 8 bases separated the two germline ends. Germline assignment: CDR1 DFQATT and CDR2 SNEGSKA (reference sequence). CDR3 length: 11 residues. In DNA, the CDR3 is TGCAGTGCTACCCGGCGGGAGACCCAGTACTTC. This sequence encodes CSATRRETQYF.

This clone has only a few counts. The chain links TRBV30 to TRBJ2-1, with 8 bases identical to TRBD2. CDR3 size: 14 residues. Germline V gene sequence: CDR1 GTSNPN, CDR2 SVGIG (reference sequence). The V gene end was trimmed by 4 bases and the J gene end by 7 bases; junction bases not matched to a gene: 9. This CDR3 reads CAWNPGGPGNEQFF. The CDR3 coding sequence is TGTGCCTGGAACCCGGGAGGGCCGGGGAATGAGCAGTTCTTC.

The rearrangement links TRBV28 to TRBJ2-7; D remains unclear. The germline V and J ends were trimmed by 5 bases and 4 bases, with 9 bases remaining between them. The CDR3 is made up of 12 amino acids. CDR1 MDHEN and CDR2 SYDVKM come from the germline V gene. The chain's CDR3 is CASSLRTYEQYF. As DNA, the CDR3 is TGTGCCAGCAGTCTCCGAACTTACGAGCAGTACTTC.

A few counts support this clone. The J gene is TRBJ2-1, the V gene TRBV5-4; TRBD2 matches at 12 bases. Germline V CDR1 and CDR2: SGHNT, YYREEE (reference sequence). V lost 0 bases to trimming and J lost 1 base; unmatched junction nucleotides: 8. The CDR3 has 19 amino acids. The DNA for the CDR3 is TGTGCCAGCAGCTTGGATCTGGGACTAGCGGGTAGTTCCTACAATGAGCAGTTCTTC. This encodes CASSLDLGLAGSSYNEQFF.

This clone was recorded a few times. CDR3 loop: CRGLDKQFF. The CDR3 DNA reads as TGCAGGGGGCTTGATAAGCAGTTCTTC. The J gene is TRBJ2-1, the V gene TRBV20-1; a possible D gene is TRBD1 (5 bases). Germline CDR1 is DFQATT and CDR2 is SNEGSKA (reference sequence). There are 9 residues in the CDR3.

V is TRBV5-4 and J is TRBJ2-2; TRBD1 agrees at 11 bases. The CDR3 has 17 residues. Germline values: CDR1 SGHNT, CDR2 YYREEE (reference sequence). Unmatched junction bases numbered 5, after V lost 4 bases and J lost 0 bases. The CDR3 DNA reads TGTGCCAGCAGCGGAGGGACAGGGGGATCGAACACCGGGGAGCTGTTTTTT. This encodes CASSGGTGGSNTGELFF.

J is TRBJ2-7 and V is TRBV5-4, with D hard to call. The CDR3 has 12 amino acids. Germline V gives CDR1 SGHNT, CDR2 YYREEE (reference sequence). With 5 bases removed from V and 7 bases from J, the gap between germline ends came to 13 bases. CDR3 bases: TGTGCCAGCAGTATCCCGGCGCGGGAGCAGTACTTC. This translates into CASSIPAREQYF.

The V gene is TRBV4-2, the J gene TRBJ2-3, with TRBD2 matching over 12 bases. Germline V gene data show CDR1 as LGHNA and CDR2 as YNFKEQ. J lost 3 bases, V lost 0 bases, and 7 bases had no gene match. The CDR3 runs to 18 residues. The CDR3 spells CASSQEGLAGGPTDTQYF. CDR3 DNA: TGTGCCAGCAGCCAAGAAGGCCTAGCGGGAGGGCCGACAGATACGCAGTATTTT.

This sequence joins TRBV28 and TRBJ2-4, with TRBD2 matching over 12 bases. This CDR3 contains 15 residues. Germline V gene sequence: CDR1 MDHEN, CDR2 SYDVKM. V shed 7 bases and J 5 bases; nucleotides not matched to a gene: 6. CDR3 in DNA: TGTGCCAGCACCCTAGCGGGAGGGCAGGAAAACATTCAGTACTTC. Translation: CASTLAGGQENIQYF.

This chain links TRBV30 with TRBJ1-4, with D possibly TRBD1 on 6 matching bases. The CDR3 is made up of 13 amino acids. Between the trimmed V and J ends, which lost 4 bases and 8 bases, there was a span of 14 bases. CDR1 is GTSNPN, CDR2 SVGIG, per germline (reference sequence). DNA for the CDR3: TGTGCCTGGACCGAGGGGGGGGGCGAAAAACTGTTTTTT. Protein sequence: CAWTEGGGEKLFF.

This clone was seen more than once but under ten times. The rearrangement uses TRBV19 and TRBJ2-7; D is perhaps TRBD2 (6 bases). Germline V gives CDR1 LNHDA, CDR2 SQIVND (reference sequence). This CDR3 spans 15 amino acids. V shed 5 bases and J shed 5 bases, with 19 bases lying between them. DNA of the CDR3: TGTGCCAGTAGTCCCCTATGGGGGGTCGGCGACGAGCAGTACTTC. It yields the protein CASSPLWGVGDEQYF. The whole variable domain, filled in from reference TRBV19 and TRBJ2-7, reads DGGITQSPKYLFRKEGQNVTLSCEQNLNHDAMYWYRQDPGQGLRLIYYSQIVNDFQKGDIAEGYSVSREKKESFPLTVTSAQKNPTAFYLCASSPLWGVGDEQYFGPGTRLTVT.

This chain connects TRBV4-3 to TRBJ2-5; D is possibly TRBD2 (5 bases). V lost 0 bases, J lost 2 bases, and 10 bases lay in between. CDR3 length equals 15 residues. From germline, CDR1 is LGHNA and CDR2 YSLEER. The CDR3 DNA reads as TGCGCCAGCAGCCAAGATCGATCGGGGCAAGAGACCCAGTACTTC. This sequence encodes CASSQDRSGQETQYF.

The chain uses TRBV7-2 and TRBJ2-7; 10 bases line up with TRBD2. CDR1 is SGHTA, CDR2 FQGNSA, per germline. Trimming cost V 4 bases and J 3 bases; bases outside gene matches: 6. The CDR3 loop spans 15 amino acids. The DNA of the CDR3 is TGTGCCAGCAGCTCCACGCTAGCGGGAGACTACGAGCAGTACTTC. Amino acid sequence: CASSSTLAGDYEQYF.

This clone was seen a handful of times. CDR3 sequence: CASSPPGLRIEQYF. The CDR3 nucleotides are TGTGCCAGCAGCCCACCGGGTCTCAGAATCGAGCAGTACTTC. This rearrangement joins TRBV7-8 to TRBJ2-7; D unclear. V lost 5 bases, J lost 6 bases, and 17 bases lay in between. This CDR3 spans 14 amino acids. Looked up from germline, CDR1 is SGHVS and CDR2 is FQNEAQ.

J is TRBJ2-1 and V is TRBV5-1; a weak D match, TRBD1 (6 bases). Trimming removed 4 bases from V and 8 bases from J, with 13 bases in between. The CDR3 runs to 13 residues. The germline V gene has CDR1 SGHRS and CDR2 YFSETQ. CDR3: CASSTGHSYEQFF. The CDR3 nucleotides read TGCGCCAGCAGCACGGGACATAGCTATGAGCAGTTCTTC.